The 28 T cell receptor beta chains in this list originate from one sample, sequenced in a study of post-analysis software for immune sequencing data. Study results and caveats: TRBV5-6, TRBV5-1 and TRBV20-1 belonged to a set of about five TRBV segments that were more frequent in patients than controls.

Libraries were made from TCR beta cDNA, and they carried unique molecular identifiers. TCRdb fed the PCR reads into MiXCR, producing one record per CDR3 protein. The sample has roughly 800,000 distinct CDR3 sequences, 30% seen once. For these receptors, no antigen is known. Sequencing was carried out using blood. The receptors here all came from a girl aged 5-17 years with multiple sclerosis.

The sample holds a few counts of this clonotype. The chain joins TRBV5-1 to TRBJ1-4, with 10 bases fitting TRBD1. This CDR3 spans 19 amino acids. CDR1 is SGHRS and CDR2 is YFSETQ in the germline V gene. V shed 4 bases and J 0 bases; nucleotides not matched to a gene: 12. CDR3 sequence reads: CASSGGRDRGLTTNEKLFF. The CDR3 DNA sequence: TGCGCCAGCAGCGGAGGCCGGGACAGGGGTCTAACAACTAATGAAAAACTGTTTTTT.

This chain uses TRBV7-9 with TRBJ1-2; 10 bases map to TRBD1. This CDR3 is built from 16 residues. V lost 2 bases, J lost 6 bases, and 9 bases stayed unmatched. Germline values: CDR1 SEHNR, CDR2 FQNEAQ (reference sequence). The CDR3 sequence is CASSLSLVGTGDGYTF. The CDR3 coding sequence is TGTGCCAGCAGCTTAAGTCTAGTGGGGACAGGGGATGGCTACACCTTC.

This clonotype was counted many times. A junction end diverges from the germline sequence, so it may reflect a read error. The chain combines TRBV11-2 with TRBJ2-1, with 11 bases matching TRBD2. The germline V gene encodes CDR1 SGHAT and CDR2 FQNNGV. This CDR3 spans 14 amino acids. The CDR3 spells CASSLGTSGNEQFF. Written as DNA, the CDR3 is TGTGCCAGCAGTTTAGGGACTAGCGGCAATGAGCAGTTCTTC.

This clonotype was picked up a small number of times. V and J are TRBV5-1 and TRBJ2-1; D gene unclear. Germline V CDR1 and CDR2: SGHRS, YFSETQ. V was shortened by 5 bases and J by 7 bases, with 10 bases between the two germline ends. The CDR3 covers 12 residues. This CDR3 is CASSKIGNEQFF. CDR3 DNA: TGCGCCAGCAGTAAGATAGGGAATGAGCAGTTCTTC.

V is TRBV20-1 and J is TRBJ2-2; the D gene is possibly TRBD2 (5 bases). The germline CDR1 and CDR2 sequences are DFQATT and SNEGSKA (reference sequence). Between the trimmed V and J ends, which lost 5 bases and 1 base, there was a span of 17 bases. The CDR3 is made up of 16 amino acids. CDR3 nucleotide sequence: TGCAGTGCTCCTACGGCGAGTGGAGGGAACACCGGGGAGCTGTTTTTT. Translation gives CSAPTASGGNTGELFF.

The CDR3 DNA sequence: TGTGCCAGCAGTCCGGGACTAGCGGGAGTCATCTACGAGCAGTACTTC. Amino acids: CASSPGLAGVIYEQYF. The chain uses TRBV27 and TRBJ2-7; 14 positions match TRBD2. J lost 3 bases, V lost 5 bases, and 6 bases had no gene match. Germline V gives CDR1 MNHEY, CDR2 SMNVEV (reference sequence). CDR3 length: 16 amino acids.

This clonotype was counted at least ten times. V gene TRBV6-5 combines with J gene TRBJ1-2, with 7 bases matching TRBD1. CDR3 length: 11 amino acids. CDR1 MNHEY and CDR2 SVGAGI come from the germline V gene. V lost 11 bases to trimming and J lost 4 bases; unmatched junction nucleotides: 4. This CDR3 is CASGTVYGYTF. CDR3 coding DNA: TGTGCCTCCGGGACAGTCTATGGCTACACCTTC.

This clonotype was seen ten or more times. Germline and junction disagree at one end, which may indicate a read error. The chain carries TRBV5-1 and TRBJ1-1; 8 bases line up with TRBD1. Germline V gene lookup returns CDR1 SGHRS and CDR2 YFSETQ. This CDR3 has 14 residues. CDR3 protein: CASSSTGGNTEAFF. CDR3 DNA: TGTGCCAGCAGTTCAACAGGGGGGAACACTGAAGCTTTCTTT. The whole variable domain, remainder taken from reference TRBV5-1 and TRBJ1-1, is KAGVTQTPRYLIKTRGQQVTLSCSPISGHRSVSWYQQTPGQGLQFLFEYFSETQRNKGNFPGRFSGRQFSNSRSEMNVSTLELGDSALYLCASSSTGGNTEAFFGQGTRLTVV.

The chain couples TRBV12-5 to TRBJ1-1; D is undetermined. Germline V gives CDR1 LGHNT, CDR2 FRNRAP. This CDR3 has 12 residues. The V and J ends lost 4 bases and 5 bases respectively, with 8 bases between them. The CDR3 loop is CASGSGRTEAFF. The CDR3 region has the DNA TGTGCTAGTGGTTCCGGACGGACTGAAGCTTTCTTT.

This clonotype showed up just once. A much larger clone is a single base away; this may be a read error. The CDR3 does not close with the conserved phenylalanine or tryptophan, likely indicating a read error. This rearrangement joins TRBV7-9 to TRBJ2-1; 13 nucleotides agree with TRBD2. The CDR3 loop spans 15 amino acids. The ends lost 5 bases at V and 10 bases at J; junction bases unmatched: 8. Germline V lookup: CDR1 SEHNR, CDR2 FQNEAQ (reference sequence). The DNA for the CDR3 is TGTGCCAGCAGCACCGGGACTAGCGGGATTGGCGAGCAGTTCGTC. It translates to CASSTGTSGIGEQFV.

This clonotype was observed a handful of times. The V gene is TRBV10-3, the J gene TRBJ2-1, with D maybe TRBD2 (6 bases). Trimming removed 2 bases from V and 7 bases from J, with 15 bases in between. There are 15 residues in the CDR3. The germline CDR1 and CDR2 sequences are ENHRY and SYGVKD. CDR3 residues: CAISEPGVASNEQFF. CDR3 in DNA: TGTGCCATCAGTGAGCCGGGGGTAGCTTCGAATGAGCAGTTCTTC.

The chain employs TRBV6-5 and TRBJ2-2; 7 nucleotides align to TRBD2. CDR1 is MNHEY, CDR2 SVGAGI, per germline. The CDR3 loop spans 17 amino acids. The V gene end was trimmed by 1 base and the J gene end by 1 base; junction bases not matched to a gene: 6. CDR3 residues: CASSYLGRAGNTGELFF. DNA for the CDR3: TGTGCCAGCAGTTACTTGGGGAGGGCAGGGAACACCGGGGAGCTGTTTTTT.

There are many counts of this clonotype. J is TRBJ2-1 and V is TRBV20-1; TRBD2 aligns across 12 bases. The germline gives CDR1 DFQATT, CDR2 SNEGSKA (reference sequence). The CDR3 spans 14 residues. V lost 8 bases and J lost 9; bases outside the gene matches: 11. This CDR3 is CSTARSSGRGEQFF. DNA for the CDR3: TGCAGTACCGCTAGGTCTAGCGGGAGGGGTGAGCAGTTCTTC.

The chain's CDR3 is CASSQDSRAGNEQFF. Written as DNA, the CDR3 is TGCGCCAGCAGCCAAGATAGCAGGGCCGGGAATGAGCAGTTCTTC. The gene calls are TRBV4-3 and TRBJ2-1; tentative D call: TRBD1 (5 bases). Germline values: CDR1 LGHNA, CDR2 YSLEER. The CDR3 covers 15 residues. V gave up 0 bases and J gave up 7 bases, with 13 bases separating them.

The chain combines TRBV29-1 with TRBJ1-1; unclear D gene. Germline CDR1 SQVTM, CDR2 ANQGSEA. This CDR3 has 12 residues. Deletions cut 6 bases from V and 0 bases from J, with 8 bases between. The CDR3 protein is CSVILMNTEAFF. The CDR3, as DNA: TGCAGCGTGATCCTTATGAACACTGAAGCTTTCTTT.

The chain uses TRBV20-1 and TRBJ1-5; D is perhaps TRBD1 (6 bases). The length of the CDR3 is 14 residues. Germline CDR1 DFQATT, CDR2 SNEGSKA (reference sequence). Trimming shortened V by 4 bases and J by 3 bases, and 13 bases separated the two germline ends. The chain's CDR3 is CSATLGQLNQPQHF. For the CDR3, the DNA is TGCAGTGCTACCCTAGGACAGCTCAATCAGCCCCAGCATTTT.

The J gene is TRBJ2-5, the V gene TRBV3-1, with 14 bases matching TRBD2. CDR1 LGHDT and CDR2 YNNKEL come from the germline V gene (reference sequence). V shed 4 bases and J 0 bases; nucleotides not matched to a gene: 7. CDR3 length: 18 amino acids. CDR3 protein: CASSRGTSGGPYQETQYF. In DNA form, the CDR3 reads TGTGCCAGCAGCCGTGGGACTAGCGGGGGCCCGTACCAAGAGACCCAGTACTTC.

The chain carries TRBV28 and TRBJ1-1; TRBD1 aligns across 7 bases. The CDR3 has 14 amino acids. Per germline, CDR1 MDHEN and CDR2 SYDVKM. The J segment lost 3 bases and the V segment lost 2 bases, leaving 3 bases of the junction unmatched. CDR3 bases: TGTGCCAGCAGTTTACAGGGGGTCGACACTGAAGCTTTCTTT. It translates to CASSLQGVDTEAFF.

In this sample, this clonotype turned up a few times. The chain couples TRBV15 to TRBJ1-2; 10 bases are shared with TRBD1. The CDR3 is 15 residues long. Germline V gives CDR1 LNHNV, CDR2 YYDKDF (reference sequence). The V gene end was trimmed by 4 bases and the J gene end by 3 bases; junction bases not matched to a gene: 5. In DNA form, the CDR3 reads TGTGCCACCAGCAACTCCGGGACAGGGGACTATGGCTACACCTTC. Protein product: CATSNSGTGDYGYTF. Supplemented by reference TRBV15 and TRBJ1-2, the full variable domain reads DAMVIQNPRYQVTQFGKPVTLSCSQTLNHNVMYWYQQKSSQAPKLLFHYYDKDFNNEADTPDNFQSRRPNTSFCFLDIRSPGLGDTAMYLCATSNSGTGDYGYTFGSGTRLTVV.

CDR3 amino acids: CASREGGGPHNEQFF. CDR3 coding DNA: TGTGCCAGCAGGGAGGGCGGGGGCCCCCACAATGAGCAGTTCTTC. The chain joins TRBV28 to TRBJ2-1, with D possibly being TRBD2 (7 bases). The CDR3 length is 15 residues. Germline assignment: CDR1 MDHEN and CDR2 SYDVKM. V lost 6 bases and J 5 bases, leaving 17 bases between the germline ends.

This rearrangement joins TRBV4-1 to TRBJ2-3, with 9 bases aligning to TRBD2. CDR3 length: 17 amino acids. V lost 0 bases and J lost 4; bases outside the gene matches: 8. The V gene's germline CDR1 is MGHRA and CDR2 YSYEKL. For the CDR3, the DNA is TGCGCCAGCAGCCAAGACCAAGGGGCGGGGGGGTCAGATACGCAGTATTTT. It yields the protein CASSQDQGAGGSDTQYF.

This clonotype was seen ten or more times. The chain recombines TRBV10-3 with TRBJ2-1; 8 bases match TRBD2. CDR3 length equals 11 residues. Unmatched junction bases numbered 3, after V lost 10 bases and J lost 7 bases. CDR1 is ENHRY and CDR2 is SYGVKD in the germline V gene. The chain's CDR3 is CATASGNEQFF. As DNA, the CDR3 is TGTGCCACGGCTAGCGGGAATGAGCAGTTCTTC.

This clonotype was recorded a few times. The chain couples TRBV28 to TRBJ2-1, with D uncertain. The CDR3 runs 15 residues. CDR1 MDHEN and CDR2 SYDVKM come from the germline V gene. The V gene lost 7 bases and the J gene lost 11 bases, with 24 bases spanning the gap. This CDR3 is CASMVVVRWQSQQFF. For the CDR3, the DNA is TGTGCCAGCATGGTTGTTGTGCGCTGGCAATCGCAGCAGTTCTTC.

The sample holds a few counts of this clonotype. The gene calls are TRBV5-1 and TRBJ2-3, with D unclear. Per the germline V gene, CDR1 is SGHRS and CDR2 is YFSETQ. CDR3 length: 13 residues. The V gene lost 0 bases and the J gene lost 2 bases, with 4 bases spanning the gap. The CDR3 reads CASSLVLTDTQYF. In nucleotides, the CDR3 is TGCGCCAGCAGCTTGGTTCTCACAGATACGCAGTATTTT. The full variable domain, with the rest looked up from reference TRBV5-1 and TRBJ2-3, is KAGVTQTPRYLIKTRGQQVTLSCSPISGHRSVSWYQQTPGQGLQFLFEYFSETQRNKGNFPGRFSGRQFSNSRSEMNVSTLELGDSALYLCASSLVLTDTQYFGPGTRLTVL.

This clonotype was seen a few times. The chain couples TRBV3-1 to TRBJ2-3; TRBD2 agrees at 13 bases. This CDR3 is 17 amino acids long. Unmatched junction bases numbered 5, after V lost 5 bases and J lost 0 bases. The germline gives CDR1 LGHDT, CDR2 YNNKEL (reference sequence). CDR3 amino acids: CASSFGLAGASTDTQYF. CDR3 coding DNA: TGTGCCAGCAGCTTTGGACTAGCGGGGGCCAGCACAGATACGCAGTATTTT.

The chain joins TRBV20-1 to TRBJ2-7; no reliable D call. Trimming left V 0 bases short and J 2 bases short, with 11 bases between. This CDR3 region has 14 residues. Looked up from germline, CDR1 is DFQATT and CDR2 is SNEGSKA (reference sequence). The CDR3: CSAREGPWTYEQYF. The CDR3 nucleotides are TGCAGTGCTAGAGAGGGTCCTTGGACCTACGAGCAGTACTTC.

The chain couples TRBV6-6 to TRBJ1-1, with 7 positions matching TRBD1. CDR3 length: 15 residues. With V trimmed by 7 bases and J by 1 base, 9 bases remained unmatched. The V gene's germline CDR1 is MNHNY and CDR2 SVGAGI (reference sequence). The CDR3 loop is CASTQTGTANTEAFF. CDR3 coding DNA: TGTGCCAGCACCCAAACCGGGACAGCGAACACTGAAGCTTTCTTT.

This clonotype was picked up a small number of times. This chain links TRBV20-1 with TRBJ1-2; TRBD1 is a possible D gene (6 bases). The length of the CDR3 is 15 residues. The V end lost 3 bases, the J end lost 0 bases, and 14 bases lay between the germline ends. Germline V gene sequence: CDR1 DFQATT, CDR2 SNEGSKA (reference sequence). The CDR3 protein is CSARPGGGSNYGYTF. The CDR3 DNA sequence: TGCAGTGCTAGGCCCGGGGGGGGCTCTAACTATGGCTACACCTTC.